The clone carrying this T cell receptor (beta chain) was seen a few times. These data are taken from a study of blood T cell repertoires in COVID-19. Methods used by the authors: From reference gene primer amplification, estimates of nucleated cell counts were derived. Profiling relied on immunoSEQ multiplex PCR, and the TCRdb table lists in-frame clones only, not all of them. The V and J calls and the clone size are those of that table, but D and trimming were determined from the DNA. This table holds about 100,000 clones, roughly 82% found once. The germline V gene encodes CDR1 MNHEY and CDR2 SVGEGT. The J segment lost 1 base and the V segment lost 2 bases, leaving 12 bases of the junction unmatched. The CDR3 is made up of 18 amino acids.

The chain recombines TRBV6-2 or TRBV6-3 with TRBJ1-1; TRBD1 matches 8 bases. Sequencing was performed on peripheral blood. The source is a man aged 60 to 69 with acute or convalescent COVID-19. CDR3 region: CASSYEGDRRARNTEAFF. Written as DNA, the CDR3 is TGTGCCAGCAGTTACGAAGGGGACAGGAGGGCGAGGAACACTGAAGCTTTCTTT.